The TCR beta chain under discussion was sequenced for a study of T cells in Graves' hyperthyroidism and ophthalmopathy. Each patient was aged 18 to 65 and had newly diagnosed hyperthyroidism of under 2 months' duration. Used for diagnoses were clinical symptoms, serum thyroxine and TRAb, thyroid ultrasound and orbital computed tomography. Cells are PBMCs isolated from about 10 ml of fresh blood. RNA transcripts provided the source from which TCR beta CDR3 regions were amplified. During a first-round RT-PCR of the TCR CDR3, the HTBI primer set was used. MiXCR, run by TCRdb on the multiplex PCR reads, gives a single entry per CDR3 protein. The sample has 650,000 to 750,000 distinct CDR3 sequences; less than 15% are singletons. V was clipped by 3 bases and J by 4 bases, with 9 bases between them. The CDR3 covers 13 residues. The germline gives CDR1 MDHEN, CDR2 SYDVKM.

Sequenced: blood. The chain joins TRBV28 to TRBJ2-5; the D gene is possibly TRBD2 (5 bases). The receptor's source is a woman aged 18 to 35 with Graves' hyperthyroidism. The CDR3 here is CASSFSASETQYF. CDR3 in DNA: TGTGCCAGCAGTTTTAGCGCCTCAGAGACCCAGTACTTC.